This T cell receptor (beta chain) stems from a study of blood T cell repertoires in COVID-19 (dated by TCRdb to the early 2020s). Background for the entire study: For ImmuneRACE Cohort 3, a participant was defined as recovered based on two consecutive negative NP/OP PCR tests, clearance by a healthcare professional, or resolution of symptoms. Samples were obtained from the ongoing ImmuneRACE study (first 160 participants) and from over 1,000 subjects provided by 6 global collaborators. The sample metadata nearly always contained a de-identified subject ID, COVID-19 status, age in years and sex. Where HLA class I and class II types were available, the types were taken from metadata supplied by the sample provider, not from assay-based typing. A freely available public database, intended as a resource for researchers studying the immune response to SARS-CoV-2, is where the repertoires were released. Samples from collaborators originated in the United States, Italy and Spain and spanned both the acute and convalescent phases of COVID-19. Subjects who had been exposed to COVID-19, were actively infected with it, or had recovered from it provided the deeply sampled blood TCRbeta repertoires that made up the dataset. The material from the prospective study consisted of cDNA or gDNA derived from T cells, B-cell-depleted T cells, or PBMCs. Study-wide findings and limitations: The quantity of clinical and demographic metadata differed by source and by participant and was supplied without curation.

Participants in the prospective study were aged about 18 to 95 years, lived in under 30 United States geographic areas, and enrolled through a virtual design. In the prospective study, cohorts were assigned on the basis of participant-reported clinical history obtained from a screening survey and a study questionnaire. In the prospective study, whole blood, serum and a nasopharyngeal or oropharyngeal swab were collected from each participant by mobile phlebotomists. Additional blood draws and questionnaires over a 2-month period could optionally be provided by prospective study participants. Before DNA extraction, prospective study blood samples were shipped either frozen or at room temperature. CDR3 length: 13 amino acids, cysteine to phenylalanine. Only the CDR3 region is kept as DNA, spanning 39 bases read in frame from base 1. V and J are truncated by 4 bases and 3 bases respectively, leaving an intervening sequence of 10 bases. Reading the germline V gene (reference sequence) gives CDR1 SGHNT and CDR2 YYREEE.

TCRbeta CDR3 regions were amplified from genomic DNA by means of the immunoSEQ Assay, a bias-controlled multiplex PCR. In the source study's methods: Within the assay, amplification of reference gene primers was used to estimate how many nucleated cells each sample contained. To quantify the absolute abundance of each unique TCRbeta CDR3 rearrangement, sequence reads were collapsed and filtered. Productive Simpson clonality was computed per sample as the square root of Simpson's diversity index over productive rearrangements. TCRdb took over this immuneACCESS table, retaining in-frame rearrangements with V and J assigned. Such tables are incomplete; in checked studies, under half of the missing clones stem from an unresolved V gene, and the remainder is unexplained. The V and J calls and clone size come from that table; D and trimming were worked out from the DNA. This sample gives hundreds of thousands of clones in total; approximately 87% of them show up just once. 3.1% of the sample belongs to the ten largest clones.

Regarding this clone: Its recognized antigen is unknown. One base away there is no much larger clone; base qualities are not given.

The sequence derives from a woman aged 45-65 years in a cohort exposed to, infected with or recovered from COVID-19 (not recorded which). This receptor chain uses TRBV5-4 and TRBJ1-2; TRBD1 could be the D gene, as 6 bases match. Sequencing used PBMCs or T cells enriched from blood (not recorded which). CDR3 sequence: CASSLQGHYGYTF. The nucleotides read TGTGCCAGCAGCCTACAGGGCCACTATGGCTACACCTTC.